Below, one TCR beta chain is given with its context. Sequencing used immunoSEQ multiplex PCR; TCRdb keeps in-frame clones, though not all of them. The table has more than 65,000 clones, over 80% seen once. This entry is derived from a study of T cell responses to AZD1222 COVID-19 vaccine. This CDR3 is 17 amino acids long. The germline CDR1 and CDR2 sequences are SEHNR and FQNEAQ (reference sequence). With V trimmed by 5 bases and J by 6 bases, 16 bases remained unmatched. The chain couples TRBV7-9 to TRBJ2-7; TRBD1 agrees at 10 bases. The sequence derives from an adult who received the AZD1222 COVID-19 vaccine. The specimen comprised peripheral blood, sampled 28 days after the second AZD1222 dose. The CDR3 DNA reads as TGTGCCAGCAGCCGACAGGGGGCCAAGGCTATTGGAGGCGAGCAGTACTTC. Encoded protein: CASSRQGAKAIGGEQYF. Supplemented by reference TRBV7-9 and TRBJ2-7, the full variable domain reads DTGVSQNPRHKITKRGQNVTFRCDPISEHNRLYWYRQTLGQGPEFLTYFQNEAQLEKSRLLSDRFSAERPKGSFSTLEIQRTEQGDSAMYLCASSRQGAKAIGGEQYFGPGTRLTVT.